These 29 T cell receptor beta chains were all obtained from the same sample, sequenced in a study of CD8+ T cells in alopecia areata (dated by TCRdb to between 2017 and 2018). Library generation was performed with the immunoSEQ multiplex PCR assay. RNA was extracted from all samples and reverse transcribed into cDNA, which served as template for TCR sequencing. TCRdb took this table from immuneACCESS and kept in-frame rearrangements with V and J called. Such tables lack part of the clones; where checked against another copy, unresolved V genes explain under half of the gap, and the rest is unexplained. The sample table records around 12,000 clones; about 65% of these occur just once. The ten largest clones take up roughly 7% of the sample. What the time point label conveys for this sample: around 4 weeks on oral tofacitinib. Interpreted using the paper, the treatment or condition label stands for: oral pan-JAK inhibitor, 5-10 mg twice daily. From alopecia areata patients, peripheral blood was collected along with lesional scalp punch biopsies.

The source material was skin, sampled at week 4, from a patient treated with tofacitinib. The receptors were gathered from a human donor with alopecia areata.

CDR3 sequence (DNA): TGTGCCAGCAGCTTATCGTCGGGGAACACTGAAGCTTTCTTT. Translation: CASSLSSGNTEAFF. The chain combines TRBV11-3 with TRBJ1-1; D ambiguous. V was shortened by 2 bases and J by 1 base, with 8 bases between the two germline ends. The CDR3 is made up of 14 amino acids. Germline values: CDR1 SGHNT, CDR2 YENEEA.

The chain recombines TRBV5-6 with TRBJ2-2, with D unresolved. Deletions cut 2 bases from V and 6 bases from J, with 2 bases between. This CDR3 region has 11 residues. Germline loops: CDR1 SGHDT, CDR2 YYEEEE. The DNA of the CDR3 is TGTGCCAGCAGCTTATCCGGGGAGCTGTTTTTT. Amino acids: CASSLSGELFF. The complete variable domain, with remaining parts taken from reference TRBV5-6 and TRBJ2-2, reads DAGVTQSPTHLIKTRGQQVTLRCSPKSGHDTVSWYQQALGQGPQFIFQYYEEEERQRGNFPDRFSGHQFPNYSSELNVNALLLGDSALYLCASSLSGELFFGEGSRLTVL.

This sequence joins TRBV4-3 and TRBJ2-2; no clear D. Trimming pared 2 bases from V and 4 bases from J, leaving 14 bases between. CDR3 size: 16 residues. The germline gives CDR1 LGHNA, CDR2 YSLEER. The CDR3 nucleotides read TGCGCCAGCAGCCAACGACCGAGTGACGGCACCGGGGAGCTGTTTTTT. Translation: CASSQRPSDGTGELFF.

This rearrangement joins TRBV6-5 to TRBJ1-1, with D hard to call. Trimming stripped 5 bases from V and 5 bases from J, with 15 bases between. CDR1 and CDR2 (germline): MNHEY, SVGAGI. The CDR3 runs to 14 residues. CDR3 in DNA: TGTGCCAGCAGTGAACCGGGGAAGGGAACTGAAGCTTTCTTT. This codes for CASSEPGKGTEAFF.

V usage is TRBV6-5 and J usage is TRBJ2-1; TRBD1 agrees at 7 bases. The germline V gene encodes CDR1 MNHEY and CDR2 SVGAGI. The CDR3 is 15 residues long. V was clipped by 1 base and J by 2 bases; unmatched bases: 2. The CDR3 region is CASSYLQGAYNEQFF. For the CDR3, the DNA is TGTGCCAGCAGTTACTTGCAGGGGGCCTACAATGAGCAGTTCTTC.

V is TRBV7-2 and J is TRBJ1-2; no clear D gene. V shed 5 bases and J shed 4 bases, with 11 bases lying between them. Germline values: CDR1 SGHTA, CDR2 FQGNSA. This CDR3 has 13 residues. The CDR3 region has the DNA TGTGCCAGCAGCCACGTCCAAGGCTATGGCTACACCTTC. This translates into CASSHVQGYGYTF.

This chain joins TRBV19 and TRBJ2-5; TRBD2 aligns across 10 bases. Per the germline V gene, CDR1 is LNHDA and CDR2 is SQIVND (reference sequence). Trimming removed 7 bases from V and 2 bases from J; junction bases left unmatched: 7. The CDR3 extends over 15 amino acids. CDR3 amino acids: CASKDSGGTQETQYF. DNA for the CDR3: TGTGCCAGTAAAGATAGCGGGGGGACACAAGAGACCCAGTACTTC.

J is TRBJ2-7 and V is TRBV7-9; tentatively, D is TRBD1 (6 bases). Between the trimmed V and J ends, which lost 1 base and 5 bases, there was a span of 9 bases. There are 13 residues in the CDR3. Germline lookup yields CDR1 SEHNR and CDR2 FQNEAQ (reference sequence). The CDR3 DNA follows: TGTGCCAGCAGCTTAGGTAGGGGGAACGAGCAGTACTTC. This sequence encodes CASSLGRGNEQYF.

The chain employs TRBV9 and TRBJ1-4, with 7 positions matching TRBD1. J was trimmed by 5 bases and V by 3 bases; bases with no gene match: 4. CDR1 is SGDLS, CDR2 YYNGEE, per germline. The CDR3 has 14 amino acids. CDR3 nucleotide sequence: TGTGCCAGCAGCGCGTCAGGGGGGAATGAAAAACTGTTTTTT. It specifies CASSASGGNEKLFF.

The chain employs TRBV2 and TRBJ1-1; 10 bases line up with TRBD1. The germline gives CDR1 SNHLY, CDR2 FYNNEI. The CDR3 contains 18 residues. The V gene end was trimmed by 2 bases and the J gene end by 4 bases; junction bases not matched to a gene: 13. CDR3 amino acids: CASSERGQGRGWGTEAFF. In nucleotides, the CDR3 is TGTGCCAGCAGTGAAAGGGGACAGGGGCGTGGATGGGGCACTGAAGCTTTCTTT. Based on the CDR3 plus reference TRBV2 and TRBJ1-1, the full variable domain is EPEVTQTPSHQVTQMGQEVILRCVPISNHLYFYWYRQILGQKVEFLVSFYNNEISEKSEIFDDQFSVERPDGSNFTLKIRSTKLEDSAMYFCASSERGQGRGWGTEAFFGQGTRLTVV.

The chain links TRBV19 to TRBJ2-7, with D possibly matching TRBD1 (5 bases). Germline assignment: CDR1 LNHDA and CDR2 SQIVND (reference sequence). Trimming took 3 bases from V and 3 from J, leaving 9 bases between them. This CDR3 is 13 amino acids long. This CDR3 reads CASSMGQGYEQYF. The CDR3 DNA follows: TGTGCCAGTAGTATGGGCCAGGGCTACGAGCAGTACTTC.

CDR3 bases: TGTGCCAGCAGCCCAATTCAGGGGGCCCAAGAGACCCAGTACTTC. Translated, it gives CASSPIQGAQETQYF. This chain links TRBV7-6 with TRBJ2-5; 8 bases match TRBD1. Trimming removed 5 bases from V and 1 base from J; junction bases left unmatched: 6. This CDR3 is 15 amino acids long. Per the germline V gene, CDR1 is SGHVS and CDR2 is FNYEAQ.

This clone has just a few counts. The chain combines TRBV7-9 with TRBJ2-3; the match to TRBD2 covers 14 bases. This CDR3 is 17 amino acids long. With 0 bases clipped from V and 7 bases from J, the junction kept 6 bases outside the gene matches. Germline V gene data show CDR1 as SEHNR and CDR2 as FQNEAQ (reference sequence). The CDR3 region is CASSLAEGLAGGYTQYF. The CDR3 DNA reads as TGTGCCAGCAGCTTAGCGGAAGGACTAGCGGGGGGCTATACGCAGTATTTT.

The table lists this clone with a few counts. This rearrangement joins TRBV7-2 to TRBJ1-5; the D gene is possibly TRBD1 (5 bases). Germline V gene lookup returns CDR1 SGHTA and CDR2 FQGNSA. The V gene lost 5 bases and the J gene lost 3 bases, with 14 bases spanning the gap. The CDR3 has 15 residues. CDR3 nucleotide sequence: TGTGCCAGCAGCCCAGTGGGGGGGACCAATCAGCCCCAGCATTTT. As protein: CASSPVGGTNQPQHF.

The rearrangement uses TRBV12-2 and TRBJ2-7; TRBD1, the table's D call, lacks a check against the DNA. TRBV12-2 is a recognized pseudogene. CDR3 size: 18 residues. This chain's CDR3 is CASRSPPYMDRISYEQYF. The CDR3 DNA sequence: TGTGCAAGTCGCTCCCCACCCTACATGGACAGGATCTCCTACGAGCAGTACTTC.

The chain has TRBV11-2 and TRBJ2-1, with D perhaps given as TRBD1 or TRBD2 (7 bases each). The CDR3 sequence is 17 residues long. CDR1 is SGHAT, CDR2 FQNNGV, per germline. The V gene lost 5 bases and the J gene lost 4 bases, with 21 bases spanning the gap. DNA of the CDR3: TGTGCCAGCAGCCTCGAGGGAGGGGGCTTGCGGTACAATGAGCAGTTCTTC. Encoded protein: CASSLEGGGLRYNEQFF.

The chain joins TRBV7-8 to TRBJ2-7, with 9 bases that match TRBD1. The V segment lost 2 bases and the J segment 1 base; nucleotides outside the gene matches: 12. The CDR3 runs 18 residues. Per germline, CDR1 SGHVS and CDR2 FQNEAQ. The chain's CDR3 is CASSLWGQGGSTSYEQYF. In DNA, the CDR3 is TGTGCCAGCAGCTTATGGGGACAGGGTGGGTCTACATCCTACGAGCAGTACTTC.

The gene calls are TRBV4-3 and TRBJ1-2; D unresolved. The ends were cut back, 0 bases at V and 0 bases at J, with 8 bases in the middle. Germline V gives CDR1 LGHNA, CDR2 YSLEER. CDR3 size: 15 residues. CDR3 nucleotides: TGCGCCAGCAGCCAAGATTTGGGGACTAACTATGGCTACACCTTC. This sequence encodes CASSQDLGTNYGYTF.

CDR3 in amino acids: CASSLVGGRNEQFF. In DNA, the CDR3 is TGTGCCAGCAGCCTTGTGGGGGGGAGGAATGAGCAGTTCTTC. This chain uses TRBV11-2 with TRBJ2-1; 7 nucleotides align to TRBD2. CDR1 is SGHAT, CDR2 FQNNGV, per germline. V trimming: 5 bases; J trimming: 7 bases; junction bases outside the gene matches: 8. CDR3 length: 14 residues.

Of note for this clone: Other DNA sequences within the sample encode an identical CDR3. The rearrangement joins TRBV2 to TRBJ1-1; D gene ambiguous. CDR1 and CDR2 from the germline V gene are SNHLY and FYNNEI. V was cut by 5 bases and J by 6 bases, with 13 bases left in between. This CDR3 is 13 amino acids long. The CDR3 reads CASSHGGRPEAFF. For the CDR3, the DNA is TGTGCCAGCAGTCACGGAGGGAGGCCTGAAGCTTTCTTT.

This sequence joins TRBV7-2 and TRBJ2-1; 16 bases are shared with TRBD2. There are 16 residues in the CDR3. Germline lookup yields CDR1 SGHTA and CDR2 FQGNSA. After removal of 5 bases from V and 9 bases from J, the junction contained 7 bases not matched to a gene. This chain's CDR3 is CASSPLGLAGGGEQFF. The DNA for the CDR3 is TGTGCCAGCAGCCCCCTGGGACTAGCGGGGGGGGGTGAGCAGTTCTTC.

This clone appeared a few times. The chain links TRBV10-3 to TRBJ2-5; D perhaps matches TRBD1 (6 bases). The germline V gene encodes CDR1 ENHRY and CDR2 SYGVKD. The CDR3 has 15 amino acids. The V end was cut by 3 bases, the J end by 5 bases, with 16 bases between. CDR3 sequence reads: CAISDRGGVEETQYF. The CDR3 DNA reads TGTGCCATCAGTGATCGAGGGGGAGTAGAGGAGACCCAGTACTTC.

Comments on this clone: No conserved phenylalanine or tryptophan is present at the end of the CDR3, so a read error is the likely explanation. It is unclear where the CDR3 begins or ends on the DNA, so no DNA is shown, and the CDR3 is as TCRdb lists it. The chain carries TRBV7-9 and TRBJ1-1. Counting both end residues, the CDR3 totals 13 amino acids. Looked up from germline, CDR1 is SEHNR and CDR2 is FQNEAQ (reference sequence). CDR3 protein: CASSPPGRDRLGL.

The chain combines TRBV10-3 with TRBJ1-5; D is undetermined. Looked up from germline, CDR1 is ENHRY and CDR2 is SYGVKD. This CDR3 spans 14 amino acids. The V and J ends lost 8 bases and 3 bases respectively, with 14 bases between them. CDR3 amino acids: CAIPHEEINQPQHF. The CDR3 DNA follows: TGTGCCATCCCCCACGAGGAGATCAATCAGCCCCAGCATTTT.

In its sample, this clone was seen once. This CDR3 is CSVGGPMNTEAFF. In DNA form, the CDR3 reads TGCAGCGTTGGGGGGCCCATGAACACTGAAGCTTTCTTT. The gene calls are TRBV29-1 and TRBJ1-1; possible D gene TRBD1, 6 bases. This CDR3 is built from 13 residues. Deletions cut 4 bases from V and 0 bases from J, with 9 bases between. In germline, CDR1 is SQVTM, CDR2 ANQGSEA.

This CDR3 reads CASSYGPGYIEAFF. For the CDR3, the DNA is TGTGCCAGCAGTTACGGGCCGGGCTATATTGAAGCTTTCTTT. This chain links TRBV6-5 with TRBJ1-1; D remains unclear. V was trimmed by 2 bases and J by 7 bases, leaving 14 bases between them. Germline assignment: CDR1 MNHEY and CDR2 SVGAGI. There are 14 residues in the CDR3.

This clone was counted a single time. The rearrangement joins TRBV27 to TRBJ2-5; TRBD2 agrees at 7 bases. The CDR3 consists of 15 residues. Germline CDR1 and CDR2: MNHEY and SMNVEV (reference sequence). Trimming took 3 bases from V and 0 from J; bases not matched to a gene: 4. The CDR3 sequence: CASSLGGVYQETQYF. The DNA for the CDR3 is TGTGCCAGCAGTTTGGGAGGGGTATACCAAGAGACCCAGTACTTC.

A few counts support this clone. The J gene is TRBJ2-7, the V gene TRBV18; tentative D call: TRBD2 (7 bases). The CDR3 extends over 15 amino acids. Trimming stripped 3 bases from V and 0 bases from J, with 12 bases between. Germline CDR1 and CDR2: KGHSH and LQKENI. The CDR3 sequence: CASSPGRGNSYEQYF. The CDR3 DNA sequence: TGTGCCAGCTCACCGGGGAGGGGGAACTCCTACGAGCAGTACTTC.

The CDR3 loop is CASSLSLGGSPLHF. In DNA, the CDR3 is TGTGCCAGCAGTTTATCGCTGGGCGGCTCACCCCTCCACTTT. This chain links TRBV27 with TRBJ1-6, with no clear D. The CDR3 has 14 residues. Germline assignment: CDR1 MNHEY and CDR2 SMNVEV (reference sequence). Between the trimmed V and J ends, which lost 0 bases and 10 bases, there was a span of 10 bases.